These 15 T cell receptor beta chains originate from one sample sequenced in a study of blood T cell repertoires in COVID-19. Clones were read by immunoSEQ multiplex PCR, and TCRdb kept only the in-frame ones, dropping some. The table lists about 200,000 clones, 85% to 90% of them singletons. The sequencing sample was made of PBMCs or T cells enriched from blood (not recorded which). Every receptor here comes from a man between 25 and 39 years old who had recovered from COVID-19.

The V gene is TRBV27, the J gene TRBJ2-7; D is undetermined. Germline V CDR1 and CDR2: MNHEY, SMNVEV (reference sequence). This CDR3 comprises 16 residues. V lost 0 bases and J lost 2, with 14 bases in between. CDR3 nucleotide sequence: TGTGCCAGCAGTTTATCGTGGGCTACCAGAACCTACGAGCAGTACTTC. This translates into CASSLSWATRTYEQYF.

The V gene is TRBV18, the J gene TRBJ1-1; 10 bases agree with TRBD1. Unmatched junction bases numbered 16, after V lost 3 bases and J lost 9 bases. CDR1 and CDR2 from the germline V gene are KGHSH and LQKENI. CDR3 length: 17 residues. CDR3 in amino acids: CASSPPYRQGAPDKAFF. The CDR3, as DNA: TGTGCCAGCTCACCCCCCTATCGACAGGGGGCCCCTGACAAAGCTTTCTTT.

The chain carries TRBV20-1 and TRBJ2-3, with a possible D match to TRBD2 (5 bases). From germline, CDR1 is DFQATT and CDR2 SNEGSKA (reference sequence). The CDR3 runs 14 residues. Between the trimmed V and J ends, which lost 3 bases and 4 bases, there was a span of 14 bases. The CDR3 nucleotides read TGCAGTGCTAGTACGGGGTTGCGGGCAGATACGCAGTATTTT. As protein: CSASTGLRADTQYF.

This clone was detected only once. The chain combines TRBV10-1 with TRBJ2-2; possibly TRBD1 for D (5 bases). The CDR3 sequence is 14 residues long. Looked up from germline, CDR1 is WNHNN and CDR2 is SYGVQD (reference sequence). Trimming removed 2 bases at V and 7 bases at J, with 11 bases between. The CDR3 is CASSEMGQGGELFF. CDR3 nucleotide sequence: TGCGCCAGCAGTGAGATGGGGCAGGGCGGGGAGCTGTTTTTT.

This chain joins TRBV12-3 or TRBV12-4 and TRBJ1-2; TRBD1 is a possible D gene (5 bases). The germline V and J ends were trimmed by 4 bases and 4 bases, with 10 bases remaining between them. The CDR3 loop spans 13 amino acids. CDR3 region: CASSSGGTYGYTF. The CDR3 DNA is TGTGCCAGCAGTTCCGGGGGGACCTATGGCTACACCTTC.

J is TRBJ2-2 and V is TRBV4-1; D gene ambiguous. This CDR3 is 14 amino acids long. Per germline, CDR1 MGHRA and CDR2 YSYEKL. The V end was cut by 7 bases, the J end by 5 bases, with 14 bases between. The CDR3 loop reads CASKIVSVTGELFF. As DNA, the CDR3 is TGCGCCAGCAAGATTGTAAGCGTTACCGGGGAGCTGTTTTTT.

V usage is TRBV3-1 (or the pseudogene TRBV3-2) and J usage is TRBJ2-2; 9 positions agree with TRBD1. V gave up 1 base and J gave up 3 bases; unmatched junction bases: 0. Germline values: CDR1 LGHDT, CDR2 YNNKEL (reference sequence). The CDR3 is 15 residues long. The CDR3 spells CASSQGTGDTGELFF. The CDR3 DNA is TGTGCCAGCAGCCAAGGGACAGGGGACACCGGGGAGCTGTTTTTT.

The rearrangement links TRBV6-5 to TRBJ2-2; D unclear. Trimming left V 8 bases short and J 2 bases short, with 6 bases between. The CDR3 contains 12 residues. The V gene's germline CDR1 is MNHEY and CDR2 SVGAGI. The CDR3 region has the DNA TGTGCCAGCCAGAAAAACACCGGGGAGCTGTTTTTT. Translation gives CASQKNTGELFF.

V usage is TRBV28 and J usage is TRBJ1-5, with 7 nucleotides matching TRBD1. The CDR3 contains 15 residues. CDR1 MDHEN and CDR2 SYDVKM come from the germline V gene. V was clipped by 6 bases and J by 7 bases; unmatched bases: 12. The CDR3: CASSRNGGGFQPQHF. The CDR3 DNA follows: TGTGCCAGCAGCCGAAATGGAGGGGGCTTCCAGCCCCAGCATTTT.

V gene TRBV12-3 or TRBV12-4 combines with J gene TRBJ1-1; TRBD1 might be the D (6 bases). The V and J ends lost 3 bases and 5 bases respectively, with 10 bases between them. The CDR3 runs to 13 residues. The CDR3: CASSFMGTTEAFF. Here the CDR3 DNA reads TGTGCCAGCAGTTTTATGGGGACAACTGAAGCTTTCTTT.

This chain links TRBV12-5 with TRBJ2-7, with a possible D match to TRBD1 (5 bases). Between the trimmed V and J ends, which lost 6 bases and 1 base, there was a span of 10 bases. This CDR3 comprises 13 residues. The germline V gene has CDR1 LGHNT and CDR2 FRNRAP. CDR3 loop: CASGDTGSYEQYF. Here the CDR3 DNA reads TGTGCTAGTGGCGACACAGGATCCTACGAGCAGTACTTC.

The gene calls are TRBV5-1 and TRBJ2-7, with 8 nucleotides matching TRBD1. The CDR3 consists of 16 residues. Trimming cost V 0 bases and J 2 bases; bases outside gene matches: 7. Germline CDR1 and CDR2: SGHRS and YFSETQ. In DNA form, the CDR3 reads TGCGCCAGCAGCTTGGATTCAGGGGGCAATCCCTACGAGCAGTACTTC. It encodes CASSLDSGGNPYEQYF.

This sequence joins TRBV7-2 and TRBJ2-3, with 9 bases fitting TRBD2. Germline lookup yields CDR1 SGHTA and CDR2 FQGNSA. The CDR3 loop spans 16 amino acids. Unmatched junction bases numbered 6, after V lost 3 bases and J lost 2 bases. Written as DNA, the CDR3 is TGTGCCAGCAGCTTTTATGGGACTAGCCCCACAGATACGCAGTATTTT. Translating gives CASSFYGTSPTDTQYF.

V usage is TRBV4-3 and J usage is TRBJ2-1; 11 bases agree with TRBD2. The CDR3 consists of 16 residues. CDR1 and CDR2 (germline): LGHNA, YSLEER. The ends lost 4 bases at V and 4 bases at J; junction bases unmatched: 6. This CDR3 is CASSRPTSGIYNEQFF. DNA of the CDR3: TGCGCCAGCAGCCGCCCGACTAGCGGGATTTACAATGAGCAGTTCTTC.

The chain recombines TRBV4-3 with TRBJ2-6, with 10 bases identical to TRBD1. V trimming: 0 bases; J trimming: 0 bases; junction bases outside the gene matches: 5. The CDR3 has 19 residues. Germline loops: CDR1 LGHNA, CDR2 YSLEER. In DNA, the CDR3 is TGCGCCAGCAGCCAAGATAGGGGACAGGGGCCCTCTGGGGCCAACGTCCTGACTTTC. Translation: CASSQDRGQGPSGANVLTF.